The rows below give T cell receptor beta chains drawn from one sample of a study of T cells in Graves' hyperthyroidism and ophthalmopathy. TCRdb ran MiXCR on the multiplex PCR reads and lists one entry per CDR3 protein. The sample lists some 620,000 distinct CDR3 sequences; around 16% were seen once. The sample taken for sequencing was blood. The receptors shown here come from a woman aged 25-40 years with Graves' hyperthyroidism. The CDR3 runs from the conserved cysteine through the conserved F or W. Each record gives: CDR3 DNA, CDR3 protein, clone size, V gene, D gene, J gene. A D gene is named only where the DNA matches it firmly. Not every row has a clone size; where given, it reads once, few, many or a size class.

CDR3nt: TGTGCCAGCAGCTTGGGACAGTCGCAGAAGGCTTTCTTT
CDR3aa: CASSLGQSQKAFF
abundance: .
v_gene: TRBV7-3
d_gene: TRBD1
j_gene: TRBJ1-1

CDR3nt: TGTGCCAGCAGCTCGGGGATGGGGCACTTGAACACCGGGGAGCTGTTTTTT
CDR3aa: CASSSGMGHLNTGELFF
abundance: few
v_gene: TRBV5-6
d_gene: .
j_gene: TRBJ2-2

CDR3nt: TGTGCCAGCAGCCAAGCCCCAGAGACCCAGTACTTC
CDR3aa: CASSQAPETQYF
abundance: .
v_gene: TRBV14
d_gene: .
j_gene: TRBJ2-5

CDR3nt: TGCAGCGTTGGACAGGGATTCTATGGCTACACCTTC
CDR3aa: CSVGQGFYGYTF
abundance: .
v_gene: TRBV29-1
d_gene: TRBD1
j_gene: TRBJ1-2

CDR3nt: TGTGCCAGTAGTAAGGACACCGAGACCTACGAGCAGTACTTC
CDR3aa: CASSKDTETYEQYF
abundance: many
v_gene: TRBV19
d_gene: .
j_gene: TRBJ2-7

CDR3nt: TGTGCCAGCAGTTACGTTGAGACCCAGTACTTC
CDR3aa: CASSYVETQYF
abundance: few
v_gene: TRBV6-2/TRBV6-3
d_gene: .
j_gene: TRBJ2-5

CDR3nt: TGTGCCAGCAGGCAGGGTTTAGCCGGGGAGCTGTTTTTT
CDR3aa: CASRQGLAGELFF
abundance: .
v_gene: TRBV27
d_gene: .
j_gene: TRBJ2-2

CDR3nt: TGTGCCAGCTCACCTGTAGACAGAGGCAATGAGCAGTTCTTC
CDR3aa: CASSPVDRGNEQFF
abundance: .
v_gene: TRBV18
d_gene: .
j_gene: TRBJ2-1

CDR3nt: TGTGCCTGGAGCAAAACGGGGCAGGGAAATCAGTCCCAGCATTTT
CDR3aa: CAWSKTGQGNQSQHF
abundance: .
v_gene: TRBV30
d_gene: .
j_gene: TRBJ1-5

CDR3nt: TGTGCCAGCAGCCAAGATTGGCCTAGCGGTTCCGATACGCAGTATTTT
CDR3aa: CASSQDWPSGSDTQYF
abundance: many
v_gene: TRBV4-2
d_gene: TRBD2
j_gene: TRBJ2-3

CDR3nt: TGTGCCAGCAGCTTTCTAGCGGGGCCCTACGAGCAGTACTTC
CDR3aa: CASSFLAGPYEQYF
abundance: many
v_gene: TRBV5-5
d_gene: TRBD2
j_gene: TRBJ2-7

CDR3nt: TGTGCCAGCAGCAGGGAGAGGCTAGGACTCGATGAGCAGTTCTTC
CDR3aa: CASSRERLGLDEQFF
abundance: .
v_gene: TRBV7-3
d_gene: .
j_gene: TRBJ2-1

CDR3nt: TGTGCCAGCAGTCCAAGACAGGGGTTCTCCTACAATGAGCAGTTCTTC
CDR3aa: CASSPRQGFSYNEQFF
abundance: few
v_gene: TRBV7-2
d_gene: TRBD1
j_gene: TRBJ2-1

CDR3nt: TGTGCCAGCAGGGGGGGAGGGAGGGATGGCTACACCTTC
CDR3aa: CASRGGGRDGYTF
abundance: .
v_gene: TRBV2
d_gene: .
j_gene: TRBJ1-2

CDR3nt: TGCAGTTCGGGGGGCAGGGTGAACACTGAAGCTTTCTTT
CDR3aa: CSSGGRVNTEAFF
abundance: many
v_gene: TRBV20-1
d_gene: .
j_gene: TRBJ1-1

CDR3nt: TGTGCCTGGAGTGTGTTTCGTAGGGGTGAAGCTTTCTTT
CDR3aa: CAWSVFRRGEAFF
abundance: many
v_gene: TRBV30
d_gene: .
j_gene: TRBJ1-1

CDR3nt: TGTGCCAGCAGTTTACTCGCAGGGGGAGTCAAAAACATTCAGTACTTC
CDR3aa: CASSLLAGGVKNIQYF
abundance: many
v_gene: TRBV28
d_gene: TRBD1
j_gene: TRBJ2-4

CDR3nt: TGTGCCAGCAGCAACCTGAGGGGGCCGGGGACTGAAGCTTTCTTT
CDR3aa: CASSNLRGPGTEAFF
abundance: few
v_gene: TRBV7-8
d_gene: TRBD1
j_gene: TRBJ1-1

CDR3nt: TGTGCCAGCAGCTTTTTGATAGCGGGAGTTTCTCAGGGAGGAGGCGGCACAGATACGCAGTATTTT
CDR3aa: CASSFLIAGVSQGGGGTDTQYF
abundance: many
v_gene: TRBV11-2
d_gene: TRBD2
j_gene: TRBJ2-3

CDR3nt: TGCAGTGGGACCCCGGACTACGAGCAGTACTTC
CDR3aa: CSGTPDYEQYF
abundance: many
v_gene: TRBV20-1
d_gene: .
j_gene: TRBJ2-7

CDR3nt: TGTGCCAGCAGTGAATGGGGCAGGGGGGTCGATCAGCCCCAGCATTTT
CDR3aa: CASSEWGRGVDQPQHF
abundance: few
v_gene: TRBV25-1
d_gene: TRBD1
j_gene: TRBJ1-5

CDR3nt: TGTGCCAGCAGTGAACTGTGGTCATCCTACGAGCAGTACTTC
CDR3aa: CASSELWSSYEQYF
abundance: .
v_gene: TRBV6-1
d_gene: .
j_gene: TRBJ2-7

CDR3nt: TGTGCCACCCGTCGGGGGAGACTGAACACCGGGGAGCTGTTTTTT
CDR3aa: CATRRGRLNTGELFF
abundance: few
v_gene: TRBV28
d_gene: .
j_gene: TRBJ2-2

CDR3nt: TGTGCCAGCAGTGATTCGTGGGGGTCTAGTGAGCAGTACTTC
CDR3aa: CASSDSWGSSEQYF
abundance: many
v_gene: TRBV2
d_gene: .
j_gene: TRBJ2-7

CDR3nt: TGCAGTGCTGCCGACAGTCCCTACGAGCAGTACTTC
CDR3aa: CSAADSPYEQYF
abundance: few
v_gene: TRBV20-1
d_gene: .
j_gene: TRBJ2-7

CDR3nt: TGTGCCTGGAGTGTACGGGGCGGTGAAAAACTGTTTTTT
CDR3aa: CAWSVRGGEKLFF
abundance: many
v_gene: TRBV30
d_gene: .
j_gene: TRBJ1-4

CDR3nt: TGTGCCACCAGCAGAGTCCTTACTAGTTCCGGGGAGCTGTTTTTT
CDR3aa: CATSRVLTSSGELFF
abundance: .
v_gene: TRBV15
d_gene: .
j_gene: TRBJ2-2

CDR3nt: TGCAGTGCTAGAGAAGACAGTATGAACACTGAAGCTTTCTTT
CDR3aa: CSAREDSMNTEAFF
abundance: many
v_gene: TRBV20-1
d_gene: .
j_gene: TRBJ1-1

CDR3nt: TGTGCCAGCAAGGCAGGGGGTTCACCCCTCCACTTT
CDR3aa: CASKAGGSPLHF
abundance: .
v_gene: TRBV12-3/TRBV12-4
d_gene: TRBD1
j_gene: TRBJ1-6

CDR3nt: TGTGCCAGCAGTGCGGCTAGCGGACAAGAGACCCAGTACTTC
CDR3aa: CASSAASGQETQYF
abundance: many
v_gene: TRBV2
d_gene: TRBD2
j_gene: TRBJ2-5

CDR3nt: TGTGCCACCAGCAGAGATGAGCGGGAGGGCCGTTACGAGCAGTACTTC
CDR3aa: CATSRDEREGRYEQYF
abundance: many
v_gene: TRBV15
d_gene: TRBD2
j_gene: TRBJ2-7

CDR3nt: TGTGCCAGCAATGTCGGGGGACTAAATGAGCAGTTCTTC
CDR3aa: CASNVGGLNEQFF
abundance: many
v_gene: TRBV2
d_gene: TRBD2
j_gene: TRBJ2-1

CDR3nt: TGTGCCAGCAGTGATGAACAGTTAGACAATGAGCAGTTCTTC
CDR3aa: CASSDEQLDNEQFF
abundance: many
v_gene: TRBV2
d_gene: .
j_gene: TRBJ2-1

CDR3nt: TGTGCCTGGAGTACGGGGAACGAGCAGTACTTC
CDR3aa: CAWSTGNEQYF
abundance: many
v_gene: TRBV30
d_gene: .
j_gene: TRBJ2-7

CDR3nt: TGTGCCTCAACAGGGGTCGGGGGCACTGAAGCTTTCTTT
CDR3aa: CASTGVGGTEAFF
abundance: many
v_gene: TRBV30
d_gene: TRBD1
j_gene: TRBJ1-1

CDR3nt: TGTGCCAGCAGTCGGGGCGGGAGCGGGAGGTCCTACAATGAGCAGTTCTTC
CDR3aa: CASSRGGSGRSYNEQFF
abundance: many
v_gene: TRBV27
d_gene: TRBD2
j_gene: TRBJ2-1

CDR3nt: TGCAGTGCTAATCAGCCCGGGAACACTGAAGCTTTCTTT
CDR3aa: CSANQPGNTEAFF
abundance: many
v_gene: TRBV20-1
d_gene: .
j_gene: TRBJ1-1

CDR3nt: TGTGCCAGCAGTGCCACAGATGAAAAACTGTTTTTT
CDR3aa: CASSATDEKLFF
abundance: .
v_gene: TRBV2
d_gene: .
j_gene: TRBJ1-4

CDR3nt: TGTGCCAGCCTCGGACAGGGGAACATTCAGTACTTC
CDR3aa: CASLGQGNIQYF
abundance: few
v_gene: TRBV28
d_gene: TRBD1
j_gene: TRBJ2-4

CDR3nt: TGTGCCAGCAGCCGGGGAATTAGCAATCAGCCCCAGCATTTT
CDR3aa: CASSRGISNQPQHF
abundance: once
v_gene: TRBV9
d_gene: .
j_gene: TRBJ1-5

CDR3nt: TGCGCCAGCAGCTTGTCTAGCGGGAGTTTCGTTGAGCAGTTCTTC
CDR3aa: CASSLSSGSFVEQFF
abundance: many
v_gene: TRBV5-1
d_gene: TRBD2
j_gene: TRBJ2-1

CDR3nt: TGCAGCGTTGAGGGGGGGGGGCAAGAGACCCAGTACTTC
CDR3aa: CSVEGGGQETQYF
abundance: .
v_gene: TRBV29-1
d_gene: TRBD2
j_gene: TRBJ2-5

CDR3nt: TGTGCTAGTGGTTTCATCGCGGGAGGCATCTATGTAGAGACGCAGTATTTT
CDR3aa: CASGFIAGGIYVETQYF
abundance: many
v_gene: TRBV12-5
d_gene: TRBD2
j_gene: TRBJ2-3

CDR3nt: TGCAGCGTTGAGGGCAGGACCTATGGCTACACCTTC
CDR3aa: CSVEGRTYGYTF
abundance: few
v_gene: TRBV29-1
d_gene: .
j_gene: TRBJ1-2

CDR3nt: TGCAGTGCTATTAGCGGGGAGGGAGGCACAGATACGCAGTATTTT
CDR3aa: CSAISGEGGTDTQYF
abundance: few
v_gene: TRBV20-1
d_gene: TRBD2
j_gene: TRBJ2-3

CDR3nt: TGTGCCACCAGTGATTTGCGGTCCGGGACAGGGTACAATGAGCAGTTCTTC
CDR3aa: CATSDLRSGTGYNEQFF
abundance: .
v_gene: TRBV24-1
d_gene: TRBD1
j_gene: TRBJ2-1

CDR3nt: TGTGCCAGCAGATCCGGGACAGATGAAGCTTTCTTT
CDR3aa: CASRSGTDEAFF
abundance: many
v_gene: TRBV5-6
d_gene: TRBD1
j_gene: TRBJ1-1

CDR3nt: TGTGCCCGTAGTCCCACTAGGGGGTACTACGAGCAGTACTTC
CDR3aa: CARSPTRGYYEQYF
abundance: .
v_gene: TRBV19
d_gene: .
j_gene: TRBJ2-7

CDR3nt: TGTGCCAGCAGCTCCACGATGGGACTAGCGGGAGGGCTCCACGAGCAGTACTTC
CDR3aa: CASSSTMGLAGGLHEQYF
abundance: many
v_gene: TRBV7-8
d_gene: TRBD2
j_gene: TRBJ2-7

CDR3nt: TGTGCCAGCAGCTCCTATTCCCGGAATGAGCAGTTCTTC
CDR3aa: CASSSYSRNEQFF
abundance: many
v_gene: TRBV7-9
d_gene: .
j_gene: TRBJ2-1